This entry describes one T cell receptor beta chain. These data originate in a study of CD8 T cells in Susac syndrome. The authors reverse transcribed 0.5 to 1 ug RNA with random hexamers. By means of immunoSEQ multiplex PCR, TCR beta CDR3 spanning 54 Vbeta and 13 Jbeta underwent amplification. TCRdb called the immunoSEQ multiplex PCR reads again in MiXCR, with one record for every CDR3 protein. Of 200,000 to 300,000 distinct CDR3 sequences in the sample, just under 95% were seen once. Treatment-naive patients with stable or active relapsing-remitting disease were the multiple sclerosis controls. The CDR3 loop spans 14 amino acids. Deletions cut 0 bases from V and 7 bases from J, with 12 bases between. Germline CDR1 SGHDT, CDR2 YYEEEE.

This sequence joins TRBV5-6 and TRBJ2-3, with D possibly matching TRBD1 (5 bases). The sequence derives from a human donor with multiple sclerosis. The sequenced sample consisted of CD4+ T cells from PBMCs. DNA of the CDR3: TGTGCCAGCAGCTTGGTAAGCAGGGAAAATACGCAGTATTTT. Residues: CASSLVSRENTQYF.